These T cell receptor beta chains were read from a single sample in a study of vaccination and CD4 T cells after COVID-19. No antigens are known for them. TCRdb analysed the PCR reads with MiXCR anew, one entry per CDR3 protein. The data hold approximately 15,000 distinct CDR3 sequences, with around 61% observed a single time. Material: CD4+ T cells from blood, cultured in vitro. The receptors shown here come from a human donor who had recovered from COVID-19. Each CDR3 is given with its conserved first and last residue. The order of the fields is J gene, V gene, clone size, D gene, CDR3 DNA, CDR3 protein. A D gene is named only where the DNA matches it firmly. Not all rows give a size; the values are once, few, many and, for expanded clones, a class.

>TRBJ2-1|TRBV20-1|once|TRBD2
TGCAGTGCTAGAGGGACTAGCGGGAGCTATGAGCAGTTCTTC
CSARGTSGSYEQFF
>TRBJ2-2|TRBV6-2/TRBV6-3|NA|TRBD2
TGTGCCAGCAGTCTGGGACTAGCGAGAGGGAACACCGGGGAGCTGTTTTTT
CASSLGLARGNTGELFF
>TRBJ1-5|TRBV10-1|few|NA
TGCGCCAGCAGTAGAATAGGGAAGGCCACTAGCAATCAGCCCCAGCATTTT
CASSRIGKATSNQPQHF
>TRBJ2-5|TRBV7-3|few|NA
TGTGCCAGCAGCGTCAATCCCTCTCGAGAGACCCAGTACTTC
CASSVNPSRETQYF
>TRBJ1-1|TRBV20-1|medium-sized|NA
TGCAGTGCTAACCCAAACACTGAAGCTTTCTTT
CSANPNTEAFF
>TRBJ1-6|TRBV19|few|TRBD1
TGTGCCAGTAAGACAGGGGGCTCGGGTTCACCCCTCCACTTT
CASKTGGSGSPLHF
>TRBJ1-2|TRBV2|NA|NA
TGTGCCAGCAGTGTGCAGGCCACTAACTATGGCTACACCTTC
CASSVQATNYGYTF
>TRBJ2-2|TRBV24-1|few|NA
TGTGCCACCAGTGATTTGGGGGCCTTGAACACCGGGGAGCTGTTTTTT
CATSDLGALNTGELFF
>TRBJ1-2|TRBV2|NA|NA
TGTGCCAGCAGTGAAGCGGGGCACCCTCGGGATGGCTACACCTTC
CASSEAGHPRDGYTF
>TRBJ1-5|TRBV19|NA|TRBD1
TGTGCCAGTAGTATAATGAGACAGGGTAATCAGCCCCAGCATTTT
CASSIMRQGNQPQHF
>TRBJ1-2|TRBV19|NA|NA
TGTGCCAGTAGGGGACCAGACAGGATCTATGGCTACACCTTC
CASRGPDRIYGYTF
>TRBJ2-7|TRBV10-1|NA|TRBD2
TGCGCCAGCAGTGGTTCCCTCAGCGGGGCGTTTGATCCCGCCGAGCAGTACTTC
CASSGSLSGAFDPAEQYF
>TRBJ1-2|TRBV11-2|NA|NA
TGTGCCAGCGGGTCGTTGGGGGTCCCTCGTCGGATCTATGGCTACACCTTC
CASGSLGVPRRIYGYTF
>TRBJ1-5|TRBV6-5|NA|NA
TGTGCCAGCAGTTACTCGAGGTGGGAGCGGTCCCAGCATTTT
CASSYSRWERSQHF
>TRBJ2-3|TRBV9|NA|NA
TGTGCCAGCAGCGTAGGACATTCTACTAGCACAGATACGCAGTATTTT
CASSVGHSTSTDTQYF
>TRBJ1-5|TRBV28|few|NA
TGTGCCAGCAGTTATCCCGGGGGAGGCAATCAGCCCCAGCATTTT
CASSYPGGGNQPQHF
>TRBJ1-1|TRBV10-3|NA|TRBD1
TGTGCCATCAGCCGAGACAGGGGCGCTGAAGCTTTCTTT
CAISRDRGAEAFF
>TRBJ1-1|TRBV20-1|few|NA
TGCAGTGCTAGAAGGGGAGACACCTCTGAAGCTTTCTTT
CSARRGDTSEAFF
>TRBJ2-3|TRBV4-2|NA|NA
TGTGCCAGCAGCGTGCTGCCGGGCAACACAGATACGCAGTATTTT
CASSVLPGNTDTQYF
>TRBJ2-2|TRBV20-1|few|NA
TGCAGTGCTAGAGAAGGGCCCGGGGAGCTGTTTTTT
CSAREGPGELFF
>TRBJ1-2|TRBV4-1|NA|NA
TGCGCCAGCAGCCTATGGCAGGGTGATCGCTATGGCTACACCTTC
CASSLWQGDRYGYTF
>TRBJ2-7|TRBV20-1|few|TRBD2
TGCAGTGTCCCCCGGCTAGCGGGGAGCTACGAGCAGTACTTC
CSVPRLAGSYEQYF
>TRBJ2-2|TRBV6-1|few|TRBD2
TGTGCCAGCAGCTCCAGCGGGACGAACACCGGGGAGCTGTTTTTT
CASSSSGTNTGELFF
>TRBJ2-7|TRBV6-5|few|NA
TGTGCCAGCAGTTACCAGGGCGGAGGGGGAGGCGAGCAGTACTTC
CASSYQGGGGGEQYF
>TRBJ2-1|TRBV19|NA|TRBD2
TGTGCCAGTAGTATGTGGGAGCGGGAGTGGAATGAGCAGTTCTTC
CASSMWEREWNEQFF
>TRBJ1-1|TRBV15|NA|NA
TGTGCCACCAGCAGCTACAGGGACACTGAAGCTTTCTTT
CATSSYRDTEAFF
>TRBJ2-3|TRBV10-1|NA|NA
TGCGCCAGCAGGGGGGCCGGGACTAACTCTCCCTGGGCAGATACGCAGTATTTT
CASRGAGTNSPWADTQYF
>TRBJ2-1|TRBV15|NA|TRBD1
TGTGCCACCAGCAGGGAACTTCCCGGGACAGGGGGAGATGAGCAGTTCTTC
CATSRELPGTGGDEQFF
>TRBJ1-3|TRBV11-2|NA|TRBD1
TGTGCCAGCAGGACCAACAGGGGACGGAGCTCTGGAAACACCATATATTTT
CASRTNRGRSSGNTIYF
>TRBJ2-7|TRBV20-1|NA|TRBD1
TGCAGTGCTAGAGGGGGGACAGGTTTTTCCTACGAGCAGTACTTC
CSARGGTGFSYEQYF
>TRBJ2-7|TRBV20-1|NA|NA
TGCAGTGCTAGAGATCCTTCGGACCTTGACTACGAGCAGTACTTC
CSARDPSDLDYEQYF
>TRBJ1-1|TRBV20-1|few|NA
TGCAGTGCTAGAGATTCTGCAGAAGTTACCGAAGCTTTCTTT
CSARDSAEVTEAFF
>TRBJ1-5|TRBV7-9|NA|NA
TGTGCCAGCAGCTCACAGGAAAATCAGCCCCAGCATTTT
CASSSQENQPQHF
>TRBJ2-7|TRBV24-1|NA|NA
TGTGCCACCAGCGTAGCGGACTCCTACGAGCAGTACTTC
CATSVADSYEQYF
>TRBJ2-1|TRBV5-4|NA|TRBD1
TGTGCCAGCAGCTCCGGGACAGTCTACAATGAGCAGTTCTTC
CASSSGTVYNEQFF
>TRBJ2-1|TRBV11-2|NA|NA
TGTGCCAGCAGCTCCCAAAGGACTTACAATGAGCAGTTCTTC
CASSSQRTYNEQFF
>TRBJ2-5|TRBV6-1|NA|NA
TGTGCCAGCAGTGTCTTCAAGACCCAGTACTTC
CASSVFKTQYF
>TRBJ2-5|TRBV9|NA|TRBD2
TGTGCCAGCAGCCCCTTCGGGGGGAGGTCCCAAGAGACCCAGTACTTC
CASSPFGGRSQETQYF
>TRBJ2-5|TRBV19|NA|TRBD2
TGTGCCAGTAGTTACTCGTGGACTAGCGAAGAGACCCAGTACTTC
CASSYSWTSEETQYF
>TRBJ1-2|TRBV11-2|few|NA
TGTGCCAGCACCCCGGGGTGGGCGGTCCATGGCTACACCTTC
CASTPGWAVHGYTF
>TRBJ1-2|TRBV6-5|few|NA
TGTGCCAGCAGTTACTCCGGGCCCTGGGCTAACTATGGCTACACCTTC
CASSYSGPWANYGYTF
>TRBJ2-3|TRBV27|few|TRBD2
TGTGCCAGCAGTTTAGGGCTAGCGGGAGTGGGCACGCAGTATTTT
CASSLGLAGVGTQYF
>TRBJ2-2|TRBV2|NA|TRBD2
TGTGCCAGCAGGCGGACTAGCGGGAACACCGGGGAGCTGTTTTTT
CASRRTSGNTGELFF
>TRBJ2-5|TRBV7-2|few|TRBD2
TGTGCCAGCAGCTTACAAGCGGGAGGGCAAGAGACCCAGTACTTC
CASSLQAGGQETQYF
>TRBJ1-2|TRBV6-1|few|NA
TGTGCCAGCAGTGTGAGGGAAAACTATGGCTACACCTTC
CASSVRENYGYTF
>TRBJ2-2|TRBV20-1|few|NA
TGCAGTGCTAGAGATCCGGCGGTAGGCTTGGCCGGGGAGCTGTTTTTT
CSARDPAVGLAGELFF
>TRBJ1-6|TRBV18|NA|TRBD1
TGTGCCAGCTCATCCAGACAGGGGGCTGATTCACCCCTCCACTTT
CASSSRQGADSPLHF
>TRBJ2-5|TRBV6-1|NA|NA
TGTGCCAGCACAGTCCGACCCGGGGTGGAGACCCAGTACTTC
CASTVRPGVETQYF
>TRBJ2-3|TRBV2|NA|TRBD2
TGTGCCAGCAGTGAGACCAGGACTTTAGCGGGAGCGGGAGATACGCAGTATTTT
CASSETRTLAGAGDTQYF
>TRBJ1-1|TRBV5-8|NA|NA
TGTGCCAGCAGCCCTGGCAGGATCATGAACACTGAAGCTTTCTTT
CASSPGRIMNTEAFF
>TRBJ1-2|TRBV20-1|NA|NA
TGCAGTGCTAGGACAGCCCTTGACTATGGCTACACCTTC
CSARTALDYGYTF
>TRBJ2-5|TRBV10-3|few|TRBD2
TGTGCCATCAGTGAGTCTACTAGCGGGATCCAAGAGACCCAGTACTTC
CAISESTSGIQETQYF
>TRBJ1-5|TRBV7-9|few|NA
TGTGCCAGCAGCAGGGGGAATCAGCCCCAGCATTTT
CASSRGNQPQHF
>TRBJ1-1|TRBV20-1|NA|NA
TGCGGGGGTAATGAAGGTATCACTGAAGCTTTCTTT
CGGNEGITEAFF
>TRBJ1-5|TRBV10-3|few|NA
TGTGCCATCGCCCAACTAGGTGAGGATCAGCCCCAGCATTTT
CAIAQLGEDQPQHF
>TRBJ1-5|TRBV19|NA|NA
TGTGCCAGTACCCTGGGAAGGGAATTGGACAATCAGCCCCAGCATTTT
CASTLGRELDNQPQHF
>TRBJ1-1|TRBV6-1|NA|NA
TGTGCCAGCAGCCGTCAACCGGGCACTGAAGCTTTCTTT
CASSRQPGTEAFF
>TRBJ2-1|TRBV5-4|NA|NA
TGTGCCAGCAGCTTGCCGGGAGATTACAATGAGCAGTTCTTC
CASSLPGDYNEQFF
>TRBJ1-2|TRBV5-4|NA|TRBD1
TGTGCCAGCAGCTCTGGGAGGGGGCAGGTTGGCTACACCTTC
CASSSGRGQVGYTF